The rows below give T cell receptor beta chains drawn from one sample of a study of T cells in Graves' hyperthyroidism and ophthalmopathy. Via MiXCR, TCRdb re-called the multiplex PCR reads, giving one row per CDR3 protein. The sample has under 650,000 distinct CDR3 sequences, 15% to 20% seen once; the top ten hold over 3.5%. What was sequenced was blood. Receptors were obtained from a woman aged 25 to 45 with Graves' hyperthyroidism. Both conserved end residues are trimmed from each CDR3.

V gene: TRBV11-1
J gene: TRBJ2-7
CDR3 protein: ASSLEGDPTYEQY

V gene: TRBV2
J gene: TRBJ1-1
CDR3 protein: ASRPRRNTETF

V gene: TRBV3-1
J gene: TRBJ2-2
CDR3 protein: ASSAPNPDYSDTGELF

V gene: TRBV5-1
J gene: TRBJ1-2
CDR3 protein: ASSLVPAGGTYGYT

V gene: TRBV4-3
J gene: TRBJ2-2
CDR3 protein: ASSQNRGSTGELF

V gene: TRBV18
J gene: TRBJ2-1
CDR3 protein: ASSPEGDSYNEQF

V gene: TRBV27
J gene: TRBJ2-3
CDR3 protein: ASSSGTSGRDTQY

V gene: TRBV24-1
J gene: TRBJ2-5
CDR3 protein: ATSVAGGPEETQY

V gene: TRBV7-8
J gene: TRBJ2-7
CDR3 protein: ASSVAIAGRYEQY

V gene: TRBV11-2
J gene: TRBJ2-7
CDR3 protein: ASSPIRGRVPTYEQY

V gene: TRBV11-2
J gene: TRBJ2-1
CDR3 protein: ASSLEISGRAGEQF

V gene: TRBV11-2
J gene: TRBJ2-1
CDR3 protein: ASSLRTASSYNEQF

V gene: TRBV12-3/TRBV12-4
J gene: TRBJ1-2
CDR3 protein: ASSSGPFDGYT

V gene: TRBV28
J gene: TRBJ1-4
CDR3 protein: ASSTGTGGFTNEKLF

V gene: TRBV6-2/TRBV6-3
J gene: TRBJ2-2
CDR3 protein: ASGRPGELF

V gene: TRBV20-1
J gene: TRBJ2-5
CDR3 protein: SAAGEETQY

V gene: TRBV28
J gene: TRBJ1-6
CDR3 protein: ASDTRLGTNSPLH

V gene: TRBV2
J gene: TRBJ2-3
CDR3 protein: ASGGQGTDTQY

V gene: TRBV12-3/TRBV12-4
J gene: TRBJ2-1
CDR3 protein: ASSFPQKGEQF

V gene: TRBV20-1
J gene: TRBJ2-5
CDR3 protein: SARQDPNSDRLLRVETQY

V gene: TRBV18
J gene: TRBJ1-4
CDR3 protein: ASSPGLDEKLF

V gene: TRBV29-1
J gene: TRBJ2-1
CDR3 protein: SVEDHTDAGTGAGNEQF

V gene: TRBV20-1
J gene: TRBJ2-2
CDR3 protein: SARDGLAGSYGELF

V gene: TRBV20-1
J gene: TRBJ2-1
CDR3 protein: SARTPGRINEQF

V gene: TRBV7-7
J gene: TRBJ2-7
CDR3 protein: ASSLDRTSEQY

V gene: TRBV5-1
J gene: TRBJ2-3
CDR3 protein: ASRSLVQSTDTQY

V gene: TRBV9
J gene: TRBJ2-7
CDR3 protein: ASSVGWRDYEQY

V gene: TRBV24-1
J gene: TRBJ2-5
CDR3 protein: ATSDRGQGMETQY

V gene: TRBV11-2
J gene: TRBJ1-2
CDR3 protein: ASSLDSRGVGYT

V gene: TRBV28
J gene: TRBJ2-5
CDR3 protein: ASSPAGGSTQY

V gene: TRBV27
J gene: TRBJ2-1
CDR3 protein: ASSTTGTGFNEQF

V gene: TRBV5-6
J gene: TRBJ2-6
CDR3 protein: ASSLGGGTGANVLT

V gene: TRBV28
J gene: TRBJ2-1
CDR3 protein: ASSPLFGPGAQF

V gene: TRBV28
J gene: TRBJ2-3
CDR3 protein: ASSLSTQGTTDTQY

V gene: TRBV19
J gene: TRBJ1-1
CDR3 protein: AARGGLLTEAF

V gene: TRBV20-1
J gene: TRBJ2-5
CDR3 protein: SATLAGPQETQY

V gene: TRBV10-3
J gene: TRBJ2-7
CDR3 protein: AIRSTPSSYEQY

V gene: TRBV2
J gene: TRBJ2-1
CDR3 protein: ASSEGGGGLYEQF

V gene: TRBV30
J gene: TRBJ1-1
CDR3 protein: AWNWMGGTEAF

V gene: TRBV19
J gene: TRBJ2-6
CDR3 protein: ASGPGANVLT

V gene: TRBV30
J gene: TRBJ2-3
CDR3 protein: AWSALDTQY

V gene: TRBV5-6
J gene: TRBJ2-7
CDR3 protein: ASSSTGIYEQY

V gene: TRBV24-1
J gene: TRBJ1-4
CDR3 protein: ATSDFRTGVEKLF

V gene: TRBV6-1
J gene: TRBJ1-4
CDR3 protein: ASSGSGQLDEKLF

V gene: TRBV7-3
J gene: TRBJ2-2
CDR3 protein: ASSLLINTGELF

V gene: TRBV9
J gene: TRBJ1-2
CDR3 protein: ASHRGLGGYT

V gene: TRBV9
J gene: TRBJ2-3
CDR3 protein: ASSVDSSSTDTQY

V gene: TRBV6-1
J gene: TRBJ1-2
CDR3 protein: ASEGPGGDREIVITGYYGYT

V gene: TRBV28
J gene: TRBJ2-5
CDR3 protein: ASVRDRAQETQY

V gene: TRBV19
J gene: TRBJ2-2
CDR3 protein: ASLAVDTGELF

V gene: TRBV5-6
J gene: TRBJ2-1
CDR3 protein: ASSSLQRGNYNEQF

V gene: TRBV27
J gene: TRBJ1-2
CDR3 protein: ASSLGRGMDYGYT

V gene: TRBV27
J gene: TRBJ1-6
CDR3 protein: ASSLYGQVENSPLH